The T cell receptor beta chain under discussion was sequenced for a study of CD8+CD57+ T cells in acquired aplastic anemia. Study conclusions and caveats: Patients and controls shared 25 to 35 CD8+ CDR3 sequences, highly expressed in patients.

This clonotype has more than one count but fewer than ten. The antigen is not known. Genomic DNA provided the template from which TCR beta VDJ and CDR3 profiles were obtained. TCRdb ran MiXCR on the reads and lists one entry per CDR3 protein. The repertoire holds 200,000 or so distinct CDR3 sequences, with 60% to 80% as singletons. This CDR3 spans 13 amino acids. Germline CDR1 SGHTA, CDR2 FQGNSA. The V gene end was trimmed by 5 bases and the J gene end by 4 bases; junction bases not matched to a gene: 5. In patients chosen for sequencing, flow cytometry had shown CD8+CD57+ cell expansion. Diagnosis of severe acquired aplastic anemia applied to all patients.

Specimen: sorted CD4+, CD8+, or CD8+CD57+ T cells (not recorded which) from PBMCs. The chain joins TRBV7-2 to TRBJ2-7, with 7 bases matching TRBD1. The source of this sequence is a human donor with aplastic anemia. The CDR3 loop is CASSRGTEYEQYF. CDR3 coding DNA: TGTGCCAGCAGCCGAGGGACAGAATACGAGCAGTACTTC.